The text below deals with one T cell receptor (beta chain). This sample is part of a study of blood T cell repertoires in COVID-19. On the study more broadly: The study drew acute and convalescent COVID-19 samples from the United States, Italy and Spain. Sample material is recorded as cDNA or gDNA derived from T cells, B-cell-depleted T cells, or PBMCs.

Authors' data handling: For nucleated cells, counts were estimated from reference gene primer amplification. Assay used: immunoSEQ multiplex PCR; TCRdb lists only in-frame clones, some missing. The V and J calls and clone size come from that table; D and trimming were worked out from the DNA. In the table there are 35,000 to 55,000 clones, around nine tenths of which are singletons. The sequenced sample was peripheral blood. The TCR comes from a human donor in a cohort sampled during active COVID-19.

The CDR3 reads CASGTGYNEQFF. The CDR3 nucleotides read TGTGCCAGCGGGACAGGGTACAATGAGCAGTTCTTC. The rearrangement links TRBV7-3 to TRBJ2-1; TRBD1 aligns across 9 bases. V lost 8 bases to trimming and J lost 4 bases; unmatched junction nucleotides: 0. This CDR3 spans 12 amino acids. Germline V gives CDR1 SGHTA, CDR2 FQGTGA.